Described below is a single T cell receptor beta chain sequence and its context. The antigen is not known. This CDR3 is 13 amino acids long. V was trimmed by 0 bases and J by 5 bases, leaving 8 bases between them. Germline V gene sequence: CDR1 SGHRS, CDR2 YFSETQ. The repertoire was sequenced with immunoSEQ multiplex PCR; TCRdb's copy has only in-frame clones and lacks some. The sample has more than 70,000 clones, about 90% seen once. The sample comes from a study of OX40 agonist ivuxolimab in advanced cancers. General study findings and limits: Some of the nonresponding patients also showed low levels of normalized T-cell clonal expansion.

Specimen: CD4+ or CD8+ T cells sorted from blood, collected in a trial of the OX40 agonist ivuxolimab. The TCR originated in an adult with an advanced solid tumor such as melanoma, head and neck, liver or kidney cancer. This rearrangement joins TRBV5-1 to TRBJ2-5; D unresolved. The CDR3 region is CASSLVGMETQYF. Written as DNA, the CDR3 is TGCGCCAGCAGCTTGGTGGGGATGGAGACCCAGTACTTC.